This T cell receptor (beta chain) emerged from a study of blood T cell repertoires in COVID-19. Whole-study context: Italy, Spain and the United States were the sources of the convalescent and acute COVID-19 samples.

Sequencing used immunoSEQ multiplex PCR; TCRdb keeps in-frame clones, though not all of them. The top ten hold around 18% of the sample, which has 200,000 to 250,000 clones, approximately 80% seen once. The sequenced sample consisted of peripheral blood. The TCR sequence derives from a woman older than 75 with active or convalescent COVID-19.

The CDR3 region is CATSDLQTGVHYEQYF. The CDR3 DNA reads as TGTGCCACCAGTGATTTGCAAACAGGGGTCCACTACGAGCAGTACTTC. This rearrangement joins TRBV24-1 to TRBJ2-7, with TRBD1 matching 7 bases. This CDR3 is built from 16 residues. J gave up 3 bases and V 0 bases, and 7 bases lay outside the gene matches. Per germline, CDR1 KGHDR and CDR2 SFDVKD.